The 20 T cell receptor beta chains listed next were all sequenced from one sample in a study of cytomegalovirus exposure and HLA in healthy donors. The PCR had 60 Vbeta and 13 Jbeta primers. Profiled with immunoSEQ multiplex PCR; TCRdb holds only in-frame clones, not every one. The sample lists more than 150,000 clones, about 82% occurring once. Sequencing input: PBMCs. These receptors were collected from a woman aged 30 to 39 in good health and CMV-seronegative.

J is TRBJ1-2 and V is TRBV19; D is perhaps TRBD1 (6 bases). The CDR3 length is 16 residues. V dropped 7 bases and J dropped 3 bases, with 21 bases sitting between them. Germline loops: CDR1 LNHDA, CDR2 SQIVND (reference sequence). CDR3 bases: TGTGCCAGTATGGATTGGGTAAGGGGGAAGGACTATGGCTACACCTTC. Encoded protein: CASMDWVRGKDYGYTF.

The V gene is TRBV6-1, the J gene TRBJ2-7; 7 bases are a match to TRBD1. The junction had 6 bases not matched to a gene; V was cut back by 5 bases and J by 2 bases. CDR1 is MNHNS, CDR2 SASEGT, per germline. The CDR3 length is 14 residues. In DNA form, the CDR3 reads TGTGCCAGCAGTATCCGGGACAGAGCCTACGAGCAGTACTTC. Its protein product is CASSIRDRAYEQYF.

The genes are TRBV6-1 and TRBJ1-2; D uncertain. CDR3 length equals 15 residues. The germline V and J ends were trimmed by 2 bases and 0 bases, with 10 bases remaining between them. CDR1 is MNHNS and CDR2 is SASEGT in the germline V gene. The CDR3 sequence is CASSEQAVANYGYTF. The CDR3 DNA sequence: TGTGCCAGCAGTGAACAAGCCGTAGCTAACTATGGCTACACCTTC.

This clone showed up just a few times. The chain joins TRBV5-1 to TRBJ1-2; 7 bases line up with TRBD1. CDR3 length equals 17 residues. Germline V gene lookup returns CDR1 SGHRS and CDR2 YFSETQ. The V gene end was trimmed by 4 bases and the J gene end by 8 bases; junction bases not matched to a gene: 20. For the CDR3, the DNA is TGCGCCAGCAGCCGGGACAGTCAACCCGTAATGGGTAAGGGCTACACCTTC. It codes for CASSRDSQPVMGKGYTF.

This rearrangement joins TRBV29-1 to TRBJ1-1; tentatively, D is TRBD1 (6 bases). V lost 6 bases and J lost 1, with 18 bases in between. This CDR3 is 15 amino acids long. Germline lookup yields CDR1 SQVTM and CDR2 ANQGSEA. The CDR3, as DNA: TGCAGCGTGGGGTGGGGGGGGGCCTCGAACACTGAAGCTTTCTTT. Protein product: CSVGWGGASNTEAFF.

The V call is TRBV7-2, the J call TRBJ2-7; perhaps TRBD1 as D (5 bases). Germline V gene lookup returns CDR1 SGHTA and CDR2 FQGNSA. Trimming stripped 3 bases from V and 4 bases from J, with 7 bases between. The CDR3 consists of 12 residues. The CDR3 DNA follows: TGTGCCAGCAGCTTGAAGGGGTACGAGCAGTACTTC. Protein product: CASSLKGYEQYF.

This clone was recorded only once. V is TRBV5-1 and J is TRBJ1-1; tentatively, D is TRBD1 (6 bases). V was trimmed by 3 bases and J by 3 bases, leaving 12 bases between them. CDR1 is SGHRS and CDR2 is YFSETQ in the germline V gene. The CDR3 covers 14 residues. The CDR3 loop reads CASSWGRGDTEAFF. CDR3 nucleotide sequence: TGCGCCAGCAGCTGGGGCAGGGGAGACACTGAAGCTTTCTTT.

This chain links TRBV6-1 with TRBJ1-1; 7 bases match TRBD1. The J segment lost 1 base and the V segment lost 4 bases, leaving 6 bases of the junction unmatched. This CDR3 spans 15 amino acids. The germline gives CDR1 MNHNS, CDR2 SASEGT. The CDR3 here is CASSGPGTANTEAFF. CDR3 bases: TGTGCCAGCAGTGGCCCCGGGACAGCGAACACTGAAGCTTTCTTT.

The CDR3 coding sequence is TGTGCCAGCAGCTTCACAGGGGGCGCGTACGAGCAGTACTTC. Protein sequence: CASSFTGGAYEQYF. The V call is TRBV5-6, the J call TRBJ2-5, with 9 bases lining up with TRBD1. The J call may be faulty, since TRBJ2-7 better matches the DNA end. The CDR3 covers 14 residues. The germline CDR1 and CDR2 sequences are SGHDT and YYEEEE.

The gene calls are TRBV6-5 and TRBJ1-2, with D possibly TRBD1 on 5 matching bases. The CDR3 runs 12 residues. The germline gives CDR1 MNHEY, CDR2 SVGAGI. Trimming stripped 5 bases from V and 2 bases from J, with 6 bases between. The CDR3 spells CASSRTNYGYTF. The CDR3 DNA reads TGTGCCAGCAGTCGGACAAACTATGGCTACACCTTC.

The chain employs TRBV5-1 and TRBJ2-3; D is unclear. This CDR3 has 14 residues. Trimming pared 0 bases from V and 4 bases from J, leaving 9 bases between. Per the germline V gene, CDR1 is SGHRS and CDR2 is YFSETQ. CDR3 region: CASSLGQGPDTQYF. Here the CDR3 DNA reads TGCGCCAGCAGCTTGGGACAAGGCCCAGATACGCAGTATTTT.

The rearrangement links TRBV4-1 to TRBJ1-1, with D uncertain. Trimming pared 4 bases from V and 1 base from J, leaving 13 bases between. The CDR3 spans 15 residues. The germline gives CDR1 MGHRA, CDR2 YSYEKL. CDR3 amino acids: CASSLIGLGNTEAFF. The CDR3 DNA sequence: TGCGCCAGCAGCCTTATTGGACTGGGGAACACTGAAGCTTTCTTT.

The rearrangement joins TRBV10-3 to TRBJ2-7, with TRBD1 matching over 7 bases. The CDR3 runs to 14 residues. Germline CDR1 reads ENHRY; CDR2 reads SYGVKD. J was trimmed by 0 bases and V by 6 bases; bases with no gene match: 5. CDR3 coding DNA: TGTGCCATCAGCCCCCGGGACAGCTCCTACGAGCAGTACTTC. Its translation: CAISPRDSSYEQYF.

V and J are TRBV25-1 and TRBJ1-6; 7 bases line up with TRBD1. CDR3 length equals 15 residues. Germline V lookup: CDR1 MGHDK, CDR2 SYGVNS. V lost 2 bases to trimming and J lost 7 bases; unmatched junction nucleotides: 5. In DNA, the CDR3 is TGTGCCAGCAGTGAACTCAGGGGGAAAAATTCACCCCTCCACTTT. Amino acid sequence: CASSELRGKNSPLHF.

This CDR3 is CASSLATGARAEAFF. The CDR3 nucleotides are TGTGCCAGCAGCTTAGCAACAGGGGCTAGGGCTGAAGCTTTCTTT. V is TRBV7-9 and J is TRBJ1-1, with TRBD1 matching over 7 bases. CDR3 size: 15 residues. Per germline, CDR1 SEHNR and CDR2 FQNEAQ (reference sequence). Trimming took 0 bases from V and 6 from J; bases not matched to a gene: 7.

In DNA form, the CDR3 reads TGCGCCAGCAGTCCCGGGACTAGCGGGGGGGCCCAAGAGACCCAGTACTTC. Its translation is CASSPGTSGGAQETQYF. The V call is TRBV5-1, the J call TRBJ2-5; TRBD2 agrees at 16 bases. Germline V gene data show CDR1 as SGHRS and CDR2 as YFSETQ. This CDR3 has 17 residues. The trim removed 5 bases at V and 1 base at J, leaving 5 bases unmatched. The full variable domain, completed using reference TRBV5-1 and TRBJ2-5, is KAGVTQTPRYLIKTRGQQVTLSCSPISGHRSVSWYQQTPGQGLQFLFEYFSETQRNKGNFPGRFSGRQFSNSRSEMNVSTLELGDSALYLCASSPGTSGGAQETQYFGPGTRLLVL.

The chain is built from TRBV27 and TRBJ2-3; 10 nucleotides match TRBD2. Germline assignment: CDR1 MNHEY and CDR2 SMNVEV (reference sequence). The CDR3 runs to 15 residues. The J segment lost 1 base and the V segment lost 6 bases, leaving 4 bases of the junction unmatched. The CDR3 DNA reads as TGTGCCAGCAGACCAACTAGCGGGGGCACAGATACGCAGTATTTT. Amino acids: CASRPTSGGTDTQYF.

This rearrangement joins TRBV7-2 to TRBJ2-3; no definite D call. CDR1 and CDR2 (germline): SGHTA, FQGNSA. Trimming pared 2 bases from V and 2 bases from J, leaving 5 bases between. This CDR3 region has 13 residues. CDR3 loop: CASSLLVTDTQYF. CDR3 sequence (DNA): TGTGCCAGCAGCTTACTAGTCACAGATACGCAGTATTTT.

The CDR3 here is CASSRPDRAYDEQFF. As DNA, the CDR3 is TGTGCCAGCAGCCGACCTGACAGGGCGTACGATGAGCAGTTCTTC. The chain recombines TRBV7-9 with TRBJ2-1; 7 positions agree with TRBD1. The ends lost 5 bases at V and 8 bases at J; junction bases unmatched: 12. The CDR3 runs 15 residues. Looked up from germline, CDR1 is SEHNR and CDR2 is FQNEAQ (reference sequence). Variable domain in full (rest from reference TRBV7-9 and TRBJ2-1): DTGVSQNPRHKITKRGQNVTFRCDPISEHNRLYWYRQTLGQGPEFLTYFQNEAQLEKSRLLSDRFSAERPKGSFSTLEIQRTEQGDSAMYLCASSRPDRAYDEQFFGPGTRLTVL.

This chain links TRBV7-2 with TRBJ1-2, with 9 bases that match TRBD1. Trimming removed 4 bases from V and 8 bases from J; junction bases left unmatched: 14. Germline V gene data show CDR1 as SGHTA and CDR2 as FQGNSA. The CDR3 extends over 16 amino acids. CDR3 coding DNA: TGTGCCAGCAGCTCGGATAGAACAGGGGGCGCAAAGGGCTACACCTTC. Protein: CASSSDRTGGAKGYTF. Full variable domain (rest looked up from reference TRBV7-2 and TRBJ1-2): GAGVSQSPSNKVTEKGKDVELRCDPISGHTALYWYRQSLGQGLEFLIYFQGNSAPDKSGLPSDRFSAERTGGSVSTLTIQRTQQEDSAVYLCASSSDRTGGAKGYTFGSGTRLTVV.